This TCR beta chain was captured by sequencing in a study of identifying expanded T cells in peripheral blood. Trimming took off 4 bases at V and 3 bases at J, with 9 bases between the two ends. In germline, CDR1 is SGHTA, CDR2 FQGTGA. CDR3 size: 13 residues. Healthy donors had no documented immune events, such as infections, while sampled. TCRdb keeps only in-frame clones here, not all; method: immunoSEQ multiplex PCR. Among around 130,000 clones, approximately 86% were seen once, and the ten largest hold roughly 8%. The specimen sequenced was blood. The V gene is TRBV7-3, the J gene TRBJ2-5; no firm D call. This receptor was taken from a person aged 18 to 70 in good health. In DNA, the CDR3 is TGTGCCAGCAGCTCCAACTCTAAAGAGACCCAGTACTTC. Amino acid sequence: CASSSNSKETQYF.